This T cell receptor (beta chain) was documented in a study of blood T cell repertoires in COVID-19. Study details: Acute and convalescent COVID-19 samples came from the United States, Italy and Spain. In each case, the material was cDNA or gDNA derived from T cells, B-cell-depleted T cells, or PBMCs.

The germline gives CDR1 SGHTA, CDR2 FQGNSA. The junction had 4 bases not matched to a gene; V was cut back by 3 bases and J by 5 bases. The CDR3 has 15 amino acids. Repertoires were generated with immunoSEQ multiplex PCR, while TCRdb's copy carries only in-frame clones and drops some. The sample records just over 650,000 clones, 85% to 90% being singletons. Sequenced input: peripheral blood. The sequence was collected from a woman between 18 and 29 years old with acute or convalescent COVID-19. The chain combines TRBV7-2 with TRBJ1-4; TRBD1 matches 9 bases. The chain's CDR3 is CASSFGQGSNEKLFF. The CDR3 DNA sequence: TGTGCCAGCAGCTTCGGACAGGGGAGCAATGAAAAACTGTTTTTT.